Sequencing of this T cell receptor beta chain was carried out in a study of long-term antiretroviral therapy in people with HIV (dated by TCRdb to the early 2020s). With regard to the full study: Collection of the earliest samples took place about a decade ahead of the 2015 WHO recommendation for immediate ART, at a time when ART was typically delayed until CD4 counts fell. Whether ART initiation and durable HIV suppression were associated with changes in peripheral blood TRB repertoire composition and diversity was tested in a retrospective serial study. The cohort contributed under 200 cryopreserved PBMC samples from around 30 adults with confirmed HIV infection, collected serially over a mean of about six years (range 1-12). Among the 30 or so participants with HIV, around ten were female. No cross-contamination during QIAcube processing was shown when test extractions of a monoclonal T-cell line were performed alongside around 30 polyclonal samples.

Participants were included only if at least one PBMC sample before ART initiation and at least two post-ART samples were available. All participants with HIV were treated in the United States of America. Before DNA extraction, cryopreserved samples of roughly 0.9-11 million PBMC were thawed and then washed. At the time of the earliest PBMC sample for each participant with HIV, ages ranged from roughly 23 to 55 years. Per participant, PBMC samples came from 1-4 timepoints prior to ART initiation and 2-8 timepoints following ART initiation, for a median of 7 samples. For every participant, serial HIV viral load, CD4+ T-cell count, ART history and demographic data were obtained. Using a Qiagen kit on a QIAcube, genomic DNA was extracted from unsorted PBMC, with samples processed in batches of 12. On the study overall, not on this receptor specifically: The samples were dated from about 2003 to 2018, and the ART regimens that were used may be less effective than current ART regimens. Starting ART was linked to a significant rise in TRB diversity, yet even with long-term ART the diversity remained significantly lower than in transplant donor controls. Owing to limited PBMC availability, only the TCR beta chain was sequenced, without alpha chain pairing. The repertoire was dominated across all time points by expanded TRB clones identified before ART initiation, although this dominance was seen to fluctuate and to decrease in many PLHIV after ART. Inferences about post-ART repertoire changes were limited because no data were available on ART adherence, viral resistance or therapy changes. HIV repertoires had narrower CDR3 length ranges than controls, and the network structure suggested an antigen-experienced repertoire that shifted only slightly toward naive after ART. Unsorted PBMC were profiled instead of sorted CD4+ and CD8+ T cells because pre-ART samples had limited cell numbers.

Spanning cysteine to phenylalanine, the CDR3 consists of 14 amino acids. Only the CDR3 DNA is retained, 42 bases long and in frame from the first base. CDR1 and CDR2, per the germline V gene, are MDHEN and SYDVKM. The V end loses 1 base and the J end loses 3 bases, and a stretch of 6 bases separates them. On this clone: Its cognate antigen has yet to be identified. No base quality values were provided; no much bigger clone lies one nucleotide off.

Sequencing of the TRB variable region was done with the immunoSEQ hsTCRB v3.0 assay at survey level resolution. TRB sequencing targeted a depth of about 40,000-55,000 T-cell genomes per sample. Pooled TRB libraries were sequenced on an Illumina MiSeq with a v3 150-cycle kit. In the original analysis: Analysis of repertoires was carried out in R inside a reproducible Nextflow workflow spanning QC, data transformation and analysis. LymphoSeq2, an R package for AIRR-Seq data exploration, was used to implement custom analyses. After excluding a handful of samples that yielded fewer than 5000 total TRB sequences, approximately 180 HIV repertoires remained for analysis. Among the 170 to 200 retained HIV repertoires, 55 to 60 were collected before ART initiation and 129 after ART initiation. Repertoires were downsampled to 5000 TRB nucleotide sequences, and summary statistics were averaged over 100 downsampling iterations. TRB sequences were retained for analysis only if CDR3 regions of at least seven amino acids were present. Diversity was assessed using a clonality score derived from Shannon entropy and using the Gini coefficient. In repertoire networks, the top 5000 CDR3 amino acid sequences were linked whenever an edit distance of one separated two sequences. For TRB CDR3 amino acid sequences, antigen specificity groups and MHC restriction were predicted with GLIPH2. To flag known CMV, EBV, HIV or tissue antigen associations, CDR3 amino acid sequences were matched against VDJdb and McPAS-TCR. Pre-ART, post-ART and control groups were compared with Wilcoxon signed-rank tests and Holm-Bonferroni correction. Sourced from immuneACCESS, this table was stored by TCRdb with only in-frame sequences that have V and J called. A share of the clones is absent; for the studies checked, an unresolved V gene accounts for under half, and the remainder has no known explanation. The V and J calls and clone size come from that table; D and trimming were worked out from the DNA. For this sample there are some 16,000 clones; about 94% appear just once. The biggest ten clones account for 4.6% of the sample.

This receptor chain uses TRBV28 and TRBJ1-4, with the D gene call left open. The starting material was unsorted PBMCs, obtained 6.4 years after starting antiretroviral therapy. This TCR was recovered from a woman aged 45-60 years with HIV. The CDR3 has the sequence CASSLLNSNEKLFF. The DNA reads TGTGCCAGCAGTTTATTGAATTCTAATGAAAAACTGTTTTTT. The CDR3 plus the reference TRBV28 and TRBJ1-4 genes for the other parts give the full variable domain: DVKVTQSSRYLVKRTGEKVFLECVQDMDHENMFWYRQDPGLGLRLIYFSYDVKMKEKGDIPEGYSVSREKKERFSLILESASTNQTSMYLCASSLLNSNEKLFFGSGTQLSVL.